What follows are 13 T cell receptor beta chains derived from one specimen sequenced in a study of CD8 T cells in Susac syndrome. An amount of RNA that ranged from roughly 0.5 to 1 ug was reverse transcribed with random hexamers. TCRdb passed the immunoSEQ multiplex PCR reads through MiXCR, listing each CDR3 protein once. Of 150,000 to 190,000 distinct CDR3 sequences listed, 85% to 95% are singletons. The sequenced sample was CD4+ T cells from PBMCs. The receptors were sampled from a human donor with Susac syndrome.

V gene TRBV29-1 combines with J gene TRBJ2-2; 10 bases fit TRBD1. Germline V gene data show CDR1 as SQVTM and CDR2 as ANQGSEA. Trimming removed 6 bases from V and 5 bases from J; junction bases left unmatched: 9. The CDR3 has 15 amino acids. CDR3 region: CSVSTGTGVTGELFF. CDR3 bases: TGCAGCGTCAGTACCGGGACAGGGGTGACCGGGGAGCTGTTTTTT.

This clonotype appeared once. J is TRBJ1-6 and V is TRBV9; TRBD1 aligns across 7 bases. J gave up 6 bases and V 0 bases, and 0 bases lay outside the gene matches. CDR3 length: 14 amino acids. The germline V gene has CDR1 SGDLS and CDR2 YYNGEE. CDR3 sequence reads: CASSVEGANSPLHF. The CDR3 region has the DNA TGTGCCAGCAGCGTAGAGGGGGCTAATTCACCCCTCCACTTT.

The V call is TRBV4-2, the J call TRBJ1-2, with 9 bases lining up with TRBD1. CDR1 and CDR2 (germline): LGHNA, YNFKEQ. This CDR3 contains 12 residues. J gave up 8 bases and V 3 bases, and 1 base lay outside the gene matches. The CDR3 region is CASSHTGGGYTF. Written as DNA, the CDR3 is TGTGCCAGCAGCCATACAGGGGGCGGCTACACCTTC.

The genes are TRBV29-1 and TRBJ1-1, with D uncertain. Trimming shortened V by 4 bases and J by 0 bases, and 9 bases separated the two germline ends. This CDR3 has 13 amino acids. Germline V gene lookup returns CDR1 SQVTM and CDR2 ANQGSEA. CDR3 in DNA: TGCAGCGTTGTCAAGGGTTTGAACACTGAAGCTTTCTTT. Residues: CSVVKGLNTEAFF.

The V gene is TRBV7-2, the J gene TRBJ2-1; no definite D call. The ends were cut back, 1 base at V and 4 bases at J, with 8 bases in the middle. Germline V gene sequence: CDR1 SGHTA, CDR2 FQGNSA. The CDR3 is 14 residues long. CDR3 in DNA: TGTGCCAGCAGCTTAGTCGACGGATACAATGAGCAGTTCTTC. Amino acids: CASSLVDGYNEQFF. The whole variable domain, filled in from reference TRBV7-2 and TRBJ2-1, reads GAGVSQSPSNKVTEKGKDVELRCDPISGHTALYWYRQSLGQGLEFLIYFQGNSAPDKSGLPSDRFSAERTGGSVSTLTIQRTQQEDSAVYLCASSLVDGYNEQFFGPGTRLTVL.

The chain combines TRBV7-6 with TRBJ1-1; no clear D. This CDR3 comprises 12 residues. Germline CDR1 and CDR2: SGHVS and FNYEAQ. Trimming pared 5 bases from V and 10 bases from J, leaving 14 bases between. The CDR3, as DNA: TGTGCCAGCAGCGAACTAACGCGAGGAGCTTTCTTT. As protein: CASSELTRGAFF.

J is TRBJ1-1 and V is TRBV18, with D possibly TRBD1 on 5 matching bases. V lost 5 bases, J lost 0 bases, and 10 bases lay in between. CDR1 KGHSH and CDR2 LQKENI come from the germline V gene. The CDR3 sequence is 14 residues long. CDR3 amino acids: CASSKDTMNTEAFF. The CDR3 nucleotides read TGTGCCAGCTCAAAGGACACAATGAACACTGAAGCTTTCTTT.

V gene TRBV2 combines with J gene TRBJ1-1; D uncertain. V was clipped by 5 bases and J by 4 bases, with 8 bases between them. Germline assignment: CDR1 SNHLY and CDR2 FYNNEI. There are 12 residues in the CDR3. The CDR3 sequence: CASSLELTEAFF. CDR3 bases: TGTGCCAGCAGTTTAGAACTCACTGAAGCTTTCTTT.

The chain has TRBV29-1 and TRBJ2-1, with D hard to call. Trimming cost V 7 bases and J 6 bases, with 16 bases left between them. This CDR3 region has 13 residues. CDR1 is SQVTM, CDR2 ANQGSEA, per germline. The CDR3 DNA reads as TGCAGCGGTTGGAGCTCGCACGGCAATGAGCAGTTCTTC. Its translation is CSGWSSHGNEQFF.

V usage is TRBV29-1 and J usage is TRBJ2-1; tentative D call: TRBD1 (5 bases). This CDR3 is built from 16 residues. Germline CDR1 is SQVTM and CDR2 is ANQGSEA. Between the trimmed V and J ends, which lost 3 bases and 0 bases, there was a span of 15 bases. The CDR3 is CSVDLRQSLSYNEQFF. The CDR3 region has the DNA TGCAGCGTTGACCTGAGACAGAGTCTCTCCTACAATGAGCAGTTCTTC.

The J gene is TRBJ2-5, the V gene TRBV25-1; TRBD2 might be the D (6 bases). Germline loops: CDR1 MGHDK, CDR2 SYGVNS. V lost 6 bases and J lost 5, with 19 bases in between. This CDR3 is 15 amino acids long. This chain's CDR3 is CASSERTGGSETQYF. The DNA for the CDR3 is TGTGCCAGCAGCGAACGTACCGGGGGTTCGGAGACCCAGTACTTC. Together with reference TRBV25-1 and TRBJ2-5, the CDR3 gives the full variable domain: EADIYQTPRYLVIGTGKKITLECSQTMGHDKMYWYQQDPGMELHLIHYSYGVNSTEKGDLSSESTVSRIRTEHFPLTLESARPSHTSQYLCASSERTGGSETQYFGPGTRLLVL.

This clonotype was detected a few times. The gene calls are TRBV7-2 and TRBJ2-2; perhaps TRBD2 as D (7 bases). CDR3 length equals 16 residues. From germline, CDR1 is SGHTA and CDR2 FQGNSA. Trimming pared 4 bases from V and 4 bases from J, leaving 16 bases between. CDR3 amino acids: CASSSRGGGLTGELFF. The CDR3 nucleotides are TGTGCCAGCAGCTCCCGAGGGGGGGGTCTCACCGGGGAGCTGTTTTTT.

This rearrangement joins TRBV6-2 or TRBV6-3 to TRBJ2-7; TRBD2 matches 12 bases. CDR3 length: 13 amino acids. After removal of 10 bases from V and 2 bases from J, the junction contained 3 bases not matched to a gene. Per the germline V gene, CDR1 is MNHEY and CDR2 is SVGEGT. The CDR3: CAIRLAGAYEQYF. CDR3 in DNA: TGTGCCATCAGACTAGCGGGGGCCTACGAGCAGTACTTC.